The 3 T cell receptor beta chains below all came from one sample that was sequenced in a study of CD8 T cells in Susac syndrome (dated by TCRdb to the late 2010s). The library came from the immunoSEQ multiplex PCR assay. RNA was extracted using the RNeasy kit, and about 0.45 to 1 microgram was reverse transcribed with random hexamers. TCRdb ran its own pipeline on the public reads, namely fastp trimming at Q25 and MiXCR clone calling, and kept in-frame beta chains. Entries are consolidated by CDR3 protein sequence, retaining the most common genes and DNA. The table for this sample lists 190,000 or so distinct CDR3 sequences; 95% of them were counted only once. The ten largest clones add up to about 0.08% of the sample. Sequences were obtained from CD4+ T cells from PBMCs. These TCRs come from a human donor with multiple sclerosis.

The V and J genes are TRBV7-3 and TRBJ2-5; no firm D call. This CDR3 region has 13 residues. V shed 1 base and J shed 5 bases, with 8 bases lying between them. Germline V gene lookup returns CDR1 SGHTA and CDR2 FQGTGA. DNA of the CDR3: TGTGCCAGCAGCTTAAGACCGGAGGAGACCCAGTACTTC. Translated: CASSLRPEETQYF. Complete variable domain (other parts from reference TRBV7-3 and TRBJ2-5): GAGVSQTPSNKVTEKGKYVELRCDPISGHTALYWYRQSLGQGPEFLIYFQGTGAADDSGLPNDRFFAVRPEGSVSTLKIQRTERGDSAVYLCASSLRPEETQYFGPGTRLLVL.

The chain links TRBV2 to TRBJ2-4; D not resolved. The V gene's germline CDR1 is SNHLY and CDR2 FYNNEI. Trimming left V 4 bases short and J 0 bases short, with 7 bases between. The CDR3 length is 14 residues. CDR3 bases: TGTGCCAGCAGTGCTATTCTAGCCAAAAACATTCAGTACTTC. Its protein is CASSAILAKNIQYF.

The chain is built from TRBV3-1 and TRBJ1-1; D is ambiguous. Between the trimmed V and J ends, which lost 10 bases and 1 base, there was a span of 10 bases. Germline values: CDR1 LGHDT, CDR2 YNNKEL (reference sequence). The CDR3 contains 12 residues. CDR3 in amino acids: CATGVGNTEAFF. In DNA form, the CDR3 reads TGTGCCACCGGAGTAGGGAACACTGAAGCTTTCTTT.